This T cell receptor (beta chain) was sequenced during a study of a mutant IDH1 vaccine in newly diagnosed glioma. Profiling relied on immunoSEQ multiplex PCR, and the TCRdb table lists in-frame clones only, not all of them. The data contain about 55,000 clones, approximately 80% of them singletons. V was pared by 3 bases and J by 4 bases, with 6 bases of the junction left unmatched. Germline loops: CDR1 LNHDA, CDR2 SQIVND (reference sequence). The CDR3 spans 14 residues. Notes on this clone: The antigen is unknown.

The time point is: week 23, last vaccination. Doses comprised 300 ug of mutant IDH1 20-mer peptide each, plus topical imiquimod. The sequence was collected from a middle-aged man with glioma. The material was PBMCs, obtained from a glioma patient whose treatment included an IDH1 peptide vaccine. The chain carries TRBV19 and TRBJ2-7; TRBD1 agrees at 7 bases. CDR3 coding DNA: TGTGCCAGTAGTATGGACAGGTGGAATTACGAGCAGTACTTC. Residues: CASSMDRWNYEQYF.